Presented here are 25 T cell receptor beta chains from one specimen sequenced in a study of cytomegalovirus exposure and HLA in healthy donors. Primers for the PCR totalled 60 Vbeta and 13 Jbeta. The repertoire was sequenced with immunoSEQ multiplex PCR; TCRdb's copy has only in-frame clones and lacks some. This sample carries some 190,000 clones, around 67% of them seen once, and the ten largest clones take 3% to 3.5%. Material for sequencing was PBMCs. The receptors derive from a woman aged 25-40 years in good health and CMV-seropositive.

This sequence joins TRBV10-3 and TRBJ2-1; TRBD1 agrees at 9 bases. Germline values: CDR1 ENHRY, CDR2 SYGVKD. With 0 bases clipped from V and 7 bases from J, the junction kept 13 bases outside the gene matches. The CDR3 has 18 amino acids. The CDR3 bases are TGTGCCATCAGTGAGTCAAATTCCCCCGGGACAGGGAGGAATGAGCAGTTCTTC. Translation: CAISESNSPGTGRNEQFF.

For the CDR3, the DNA is TGTGCCAGCAGTGAAAATACCGGGACAGTCGAAGGCTACACCTTC. Its translation is CASSENTGTVEGYTF. The chain employs TRBV6-1 and TRBJ1-2; TRBD1 agrees at 7 bases. In germline, CDR1 is MNHNS, CDR2 SASEGT. The CDR3 has 15 amino acids. After removal of 2 bases from V and 8 bases from J, the junction contained 11 bases not matched to a gene.

The chain combines TRBV19 with TRBJ2-2, with TRBD2 as a possible D gene (6 bases). There are 15 residues in the CDR3. The germline gives CDR1 LNHDA, CDR2 SQIVND (reference sequence). Trimming took 6 bases from V and 1 from J, leaving 12 bases between them. Written as DNA, the CDR3 is TGTGCCAGTAGAGGAGGGAGTTTGAACACCGGGGAGCTGTTTTTT. Translating gives CASRGGSLNTGELFF.

The chain couples TRBV28 to TRBJ1-2, with TRBD1 matching 8 bases. The germline V gene encodes CDR1 MDHEN and CDR2 SYDVKM. The CDR3 extends over 15 amino acids. Unmatched junction bases numbered 6, after V lost 6 bases and J lost 0 bases. The CDR3 loop is CASRTGGITNYGYTF. The CDR3 DNA reads as TGTGCCAGCAGAACAGGGGGTATCACTAACTATGGCTACACCTTC.

V usage is TRBV13 and J usage is TRBJ2-5; 7 nucleotides match TRBD1. V was pared by 1 base and J by 5 bases, with 4 bases of the junction left unmatched. CDR1 and CDR2 (germline): PRHDT, FYEKMQ (reference sequence). The CDR3 covers 14 residues. The DNA for the CDR3 is TGTGCCAGCAGCTTAGAGACAGGGCGGGAGACCCAGTACTTC. Residues: CASSLETGRETQYF.

The chain joins TRBV18 to TRBJ2-7; 8 bases match TRBD2. The germline gives CDR1 KGHSH, CDR2 LQKENI. V dropped 0 bases and J dropped 0; count of bases not matched to a gene: 7. The CDR3 totals 17 residues. The CDR3 nucleotides read TGTGCCAGCTCACCACCTGGACTAGCTGAAAGCTCCTACGAGCAGTACTTC. Amino acids: CASSPPGLAESSYEQYF. Full variable domain (remainder filled in from reference TRBV18 and TRBJ2-7): NAGVMQNPRHLVRRRGQEARLRCSPMKGHSHVYWYRQLPEEGLKFMVYLQKENIIDESGMPKERFSAEFPKEGPSILRIQQVVRGDSAAYFCASSPPGLAESSYEQYFGPGTRLTVT.

The chain carries TRBV5-1 and TRBJ2-2; TRBD1 agrees at 8 bases. Germline CDR1 is SGHRS and CDR2 is YFSETQ. The CDR3 length is 15 residues. V trimming: 4 bases; J trimming: 6 bases; junction bases outside the gene matches: 8. CDR3 DNA: TGCGCCAGCAGCCCTATGGACAGGGACGCCGGGGAGCTGTTTTTT. Translation gives CASSPMDRDAGELFF.

The chain links TRBV18 to TRBJ2-1; a possible D gene is TRBD2 (6 bases). The CDR3 contains 12 residues. V was pared by 3 bases and J by 9 bases, with 9 bases between. CDR1 and CDR2 from the germline V gene are KGHSH and LQKENI. The CDR3 region is CASSPLGGEQFF. The CDR3 DNA follows: TGTGCCAGCTCACCCCTGGGGGGTGAGCAGTTCTTC.

The chain recombines TRBV9 with TRBJ2-5, with TRBD1 identical over 7 bases. V shed 2 bases, J shed 1 base, and the junction held 5 bases outside the gene matches. Germline assignment: CDR1 SGDLS and CDR2 YYNGEE. This CDR3 comprises 15 residues. DNA of the CDR3: TGTGCCAGCAGCGTCTCAGGGGGTTTCCAAGAGACCCAGTACTTC. Its protein product is CASSVSGGFQETQYF.

The V call is TRBV6-1, the J call TRBJ1-5; the match to TRBD1 covers 8 bases. Trimming at V came to 7 bases and at J to 4 bases, leaving 6 bases not matched to a gene. The length of the CDR3 is 14 residues. CDR1 is MNHNS, CDR2 SASEGT, per germline. CDR3 region: CASTRDRSNQPQHF. CDR3 in DNA: TGTGCCAGCACCCGGGACAGGTCTAATCAGCCCCAGCATTTT.

The chain employs TRBV5-6 and TRBJ2-5; no firm D call. Near its end, the DNA agrees better with TRBJ2-7, so the J call may be wrong. The CDR3 is 12 residues long. Per germline, CDR1 SGHDT and CDR2 YYEEEE. The CDR3 nucleotides read TGTGCCAGCAGCTTGAACGATCTCGAGCAGTACTTC. It translates to CASSLNDLEQYF.

This rearrangement joins TRBV15 to TRBJ1-2; D perhaps matches TRBD1 (5 bases). The V end was cut by 3 bases, the J end by 4 bases, with 18 bases between. Germline V gene data show CDR1 as LNHNV and CDR2 as YYDKDF (reference sequence). The CDR3 spans 16 residues. The CDR3, as DNA: TGTGCCACCAGCAGTCCCTCGGCAGGGCGCCGCTATGGCTACACCTTC. It is translated as CATSSPSAGRRYGYTF.

This chain joins TRBV19 and TRBJ2-7, with 7 nucleotides matching TRBD1. Germline trimming cut 6 bases from V and 1 base from J; bases unmatched to any gene: 9. The CDR3 extends over 15 amino acids. Germline lookup yields CDR1 LNHDA and CDR2 SQIVND (reference sequence). The CDR3 DNA sequence: TGTGCCAGTAGAACCTCAGGGGGAGCGTCCTACGAGCAGTACTTC. Its protein is CASRTSGGASYEQYF.

This clone was recorded a few times. The chain uses TRBV11-2 and TRBJ2-2; D is possibly TRBD1 (5 bases). Germline V gene data show CDR1 as SGHAT and CDR2 as FQNNGV. The CDR3 spans 16 residues. V lost 2 bases to trimming and J lost 2 bases, with 12 bases between them. CDR3 nucleotide sequence: TGTGCCAGCAGCTTATCTGGGGCTCGTAACACCGGGGAGCTGTTTTTT. Translation gives CASSLSGARNTGELFF.

This sequence joins TRBV19 and TRBJ2-7, with D maybe TRBD1 (5 bases). The CDR3 spans 14 residues. Trimming stripped 5 bases from V and 3 bases from J, with 14 bases between. CDR1 and CDR2 (germline): LNHDA, SQIVND (reference sequence). Written as DNA, the CDR3 is TGTGCCAGTAGTGGCCTAGGGCAGGGCTACGAGCAGTACTTC. It is translated as CASSGLGQGYEQYF.

The chain is built from TRBV2 and TRBJ1-2; 7 nucleotides line up with TRBD1. Germline V gene lookup returns CDR1 SNHLY and CDR2 FYNNEI. The ends lost 10 bases at V and 1 base at J; junction bases unmatched: 6. This CDR3 has 13 residues. As DNA, the CDR3 is TGTGCCATCCCCAGGGGGTTTAACTATGGCTACACCTTC. This gives the protein CAIPRGFNYGYTF.

The CDR3 reads CASSWAGGSNQPQHF. The DNA of the CDR3 is TGTGCCAGCAGCTGGGCAGGGGGAAGCAATCAGCCCCAGCATTTT. J is TRBJ1-5 and V is TRBV5-5; TRBD1 matches at 7 bases. The V segment lost 3 bases and the J segment 1 base; nucleotides outside the gene matches: 4. Per germline, CDR1 SGHKS and CDR2 YYEKEE (reference sequence). The CDR3 extends over 15 amino acids.

This chain connects TRBV25-1 to TRBJ2-7, with D possibly being TRBD1 (5 bases). The CDR3 loop spans 16 amino acids. Germline V CDR1 and CDR2: MGHDK, SYGVNS. V was clipped by 3 bases and J by 0 bases, with 15 bases between them. CDR3: CASSDETALISYEQYF. CDR3 DNA: TGTGCCAGCAGTGACGAGACAGCCCTCATCTCCTACGAGCAGTACTTC.

This clone has only a few counts. The J gene is TRBJ1-5, the V gene TRBV27; maybe TRBD1 (6 bases). The CDR3 contains 15 residues. The V gene's germline CDR1 is MNHEY and CDR2 SMNVEV (reference sequence). Between the trimmed V and J ends, which lost 3 bases and 2 bases, there was a span of 11 bases. The CDR3 DNA sequence: TGTGCCAGCAGTTTGGTAGGGGGAGGCAATCAGCCCCAGCATTTT. Translated: CASSLVGGGNQPQHF.

The J gene is TRBJ1-1, the V gene TRBV7-6; possible D gene TRBD1, 5 bases. V was cut by 3 bases and J by 4 bases, with 9 bases left in between. Germline loops: CDR1 SGHVS, CDR2 FNYEAQ. This CDR3 comprises 13 residues. The CDR3 nucleotides are TGTGCCAGCAGCTTGACAGCGGGCACTGAAGCTTTCTTT. Its translation is CASSLTAGTEAFF.

This clone was seen a handful of times. The chain couples TRBV28 to TRBJ1-5; 8 nucleotides match TRBD1. J lost 0 bases, V lost 6 bases, and 4 bases had no gene match. Germline assignment: CDR1 MDHEN and CDR2 SYDVKM. There are 15 residues in the CDR3. The CDR3 sequence is CASRAGQVSNQPQHF. The CDR3 DNA reads TGTGCCAGCAGAGCGGGACAGGTTAGCAATCAGCCCCAGCATTTT.

The V and J genes are TRBV6-5 and TRBJ2-1, with TRBD2 matching 12 bases. This CDR3 has 16 residues. Germline values: CDR1 MNHEY, CDR2 SVGAGI. J was trimmed by 10 bases and V by 0 bases; bases with no gene match: 7. Here the CDR3 reads CASSYSSSGGGGEQFF. The CDR3 region has the DNA TGTGCCAGCAGTTACTCGTCTAGCGGGGGGGGAGGAGAGCAGTTCTTC.

CDR3 in amino acids: CASSLSGTGVYEQFF. The CDR3 DNA reads as TGTGCCAGCAGCTTGAGTGGGACGGGAGTTTATGAGCAGTTCTTC. The genes are TRBV5-4 and TRBJ2-1; D perhaps matches TRBD2 (6 bases). Trimming removed 1 base from V and 8 bases from J, with 16 bases in between. The germline V gene has CDR1 SGHNT and CDR2 YYREEE (reference sequence). The CDR3 runs to 15 residues.

This clone was observed a single time. The chain has TRBV27 and TRBJ2-1; TRBD1 aligns across 7 bases. The trim removed 6 bases at V and 0 bases at J, leaving 2 bases unmatched. This CDR3 is built from 14 residues. The germline CDR1 and CDR2 sequences are MNHEY and SMNVEV (reference sequence). CDR3 protein: CASRQGSSYNEQFF. As DNA, the CDR3 is TGTGCCAGCAGACAGGGGAGCTCCTACAATGAGCAGTTCTTC.

On this clone: The sample carries other DNA sequences with the same CDR3. The rearrangement uses TRBV5-1 and TRBJ1-1; tentatively, D is TRBD1 (6 bases). The germline CDR1 and CDR2 sequences are SGHRS and YFSETQ. The CDR3 is 14 amino acids. V lost 1 base to trimming and J lost 1 base, with 8 bases between them. CDR3 DNA sequence: TGCGCCAGCAGCTTGACGGGACAGAACACTGAAGCTTTCTTT. Protein sequence: CASSLTGQNTEAFF.